One and the same sample provided the 2 T cell receptor beta chains below, sequenced in a study of cytomegalovirus exposure and HLA in healthy donors. PCR used 60 Vbeta primers and 13 Jbeta primers. Here immunoSEQ multiplex PCR was the method, and the copy in TCRdb shows in-frame clones only, minus some. The table has approximately 160,000 clones, about 68% seen once. Sequencing was done on a sample of PBMCs. These TCRs come from a man younger than 30 in good health and CMV-seronegative.

V gene TRBV30 combines with J gene TRBJ2-7, with TRBD2 identical over 9 bases. CDR1 and CDR2 (germline): GTSNPN, SVGIG (reference sequence). There are 14 residues in the CDR3. Losses at the gene ends were 3 bases for V and 2 bases for J; bases not matched to a gene: 5. CDR3 sequence (DNA): TGTGCCTGGAGGGTGCCTAGCGGGACCTACGAGCAGTACTTC. This codes for CAWRVPSGTYEQYF.

The chain couples TRBV5-1 to TRBJ1-2, with D perhaps matching TRBD1 (5 bases). V was clipped by 1 base and J by 4 bases, with 8 bases between them. Germline assignment: CDR1 SGHRS and CDR2 YFSETQ. The CDR3 is 13 amino acids. The CDR3 nucleotides read TGCGCCAGCAGCTTGCGTCAGGGCTATGGCTACACCTTC. Translated: CASSLRQGYGYTF.